Described below is a single T cell receptor (beta chain) sequence and its context. What it recognizes is unknown. This sample was taken from a study of PD-1 blockade in classical Hodgkin lymphoma. Profiled with immunoSEQ multiplex PCR; TCRdb holds only in-frame clones, not every one. This table has tens of thousands of clones, 86% appearing once. CDR1 SQVTM and CDR2 ANQGSEA come from the germline V gene. The CDR3 sequence is 14 residues long. V lost 3 bases and J lost 1; bases outside the gene matches: 2. Each patient relapsed following autologous stem cell transplantation, and prior brentuximab vedotin exposure differed. Best outcomes ranged across complete response, partial response and progressive disease. Findings and limits, study-wide: The origin of the repertoire differences remains undefined, with disease activity or prior therapy as possible causes.

The sample in question was peripheral blood mononuclear cells (PBMCs), obtained at baseline. This clonotype originated in a human donor with classical Hodgkin lymphoma. The chain has TRBV29-1 and TRBJ2-2; TRBD2 aligns across 7 bases. The chain's CDR3 is CSVEGRENTGELFF. The CDR3 DNA sequence: TGCAGCGTTGAGGGGAGGGAGAACACCGGGGAGCTGTTTTTT.